This record looks at one T cell receptor (beta chain) sequence and its context. What it binds is not known. The table came from immunoSEQ multiplex PCR; TCRdb's copy has only in-frame clones and leaves some out. This table holds tens of thousands of clones, around 92% found once. The source of the sample is a study of graft-versus-host responses after intestinal transplantation. The overall study: Anti-thymocyte globulin induction preceded two to four years of tacrolimus and steroid maintenance in all recipients.

Study-level results: Detection of GvH clones occurred in recipient marrow, and some had their first appearance in ileum or blood. Allografts carried high graft-versus-host to host-versus-graft clonal ratios in patients having graft-donor T cell macrochimerism.

The CDR3 length is 20 residues. Germline V gene lookup returns CDR1 SGHRS and CDR2 YFSETQ. V dropped 2 bases and J dropped 0 bases, with 21 bases sitting between them. The receptor was derived from a human donor who was the organ donor for an intestinal transplant. The sample in question was unstimulated CD4+ T cells sorted from spleen or lymph node cells, obtained before transplant. The gene calls are TRBV5-1 and TRBJ2-6; a possible D gene is TRBD2 (7 bases). The CDR3 region is CASSFWARGGMASGANVLTF. The CDR3 nucleotides read TGCGCCAGCAGCTTTTGGGCCAGGGGAGGGATGGCCTCTGGGGCCAACGTCCTGACTTTC.